The source of this T cell receptor beta chain is a study of cytomegalovirus exposure and HLA in healthy donors. For the study at large: Falling in the Caucasian-associated ancestry cluster were about four fifths of 350 to 400 genotyped donors.

Study findings and constraints: In an earlier analysis, productive rearrangement rates for most beta V segments clustered near 87% or 30%. A later analysis linked a missense variant in DCLRE1C to the trimming of TCR beta V and J genes.

It was with 60 Vbeta and 13 Jbeta primers that the PCR ran. Profiled with immunoSEQ multiplex PCR; TCRdb holds only in-frame clones, not every one. The data contain some 170,000 clones, roughly four fifths of them singletons. With regard to this clone: Its target is unknown.

Trimming pared 6 bases from V and 4 bases from J, leaving 15 bases between. The V gene's germline CDR1 is MNHNY and CDR2 SVGAGI (reference sequence). This CDR3 region has 15 residues. The specimen sequenced was PBMCs. J is TRBJ1-4 and V is TRBV6-6; D perhaps matches TRBD1 (6 bases). The sequence was obtained from a woman aged 18 to 35 in good health and CMV-seronegative. The CDR3 coding sequence is TGTGCCAGCAGAAGGGGGATACAGAGTAATGAAAAACTGTTTTTT. Translation: CASRRGIQSNEKLFF.